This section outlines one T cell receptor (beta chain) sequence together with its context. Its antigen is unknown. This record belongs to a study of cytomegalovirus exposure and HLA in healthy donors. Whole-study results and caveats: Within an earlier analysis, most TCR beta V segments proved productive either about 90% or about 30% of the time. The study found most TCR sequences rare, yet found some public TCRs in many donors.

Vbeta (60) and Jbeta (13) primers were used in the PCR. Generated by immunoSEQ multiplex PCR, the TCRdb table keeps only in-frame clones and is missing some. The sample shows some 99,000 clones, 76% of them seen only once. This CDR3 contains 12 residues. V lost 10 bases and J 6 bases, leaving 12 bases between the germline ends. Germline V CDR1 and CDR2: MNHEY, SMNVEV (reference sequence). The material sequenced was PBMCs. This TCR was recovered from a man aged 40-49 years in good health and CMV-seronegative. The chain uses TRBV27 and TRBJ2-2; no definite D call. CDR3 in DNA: TGTGCCACCCATAACTTGGCCGGGGAGCTGTTTTTT. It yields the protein CATHNLAGELFF.